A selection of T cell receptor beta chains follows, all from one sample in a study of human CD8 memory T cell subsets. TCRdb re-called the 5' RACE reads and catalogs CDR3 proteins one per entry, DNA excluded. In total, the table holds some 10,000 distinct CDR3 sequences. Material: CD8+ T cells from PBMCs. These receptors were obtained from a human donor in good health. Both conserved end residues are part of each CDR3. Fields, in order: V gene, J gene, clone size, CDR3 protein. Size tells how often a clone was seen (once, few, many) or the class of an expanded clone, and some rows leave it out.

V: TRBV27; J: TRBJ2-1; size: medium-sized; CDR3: CASSLDGRSNEQFF
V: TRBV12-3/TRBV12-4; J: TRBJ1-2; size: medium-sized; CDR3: CASSPIRRQGGGYTF
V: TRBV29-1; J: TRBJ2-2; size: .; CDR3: CSVEEDRANTGELFF
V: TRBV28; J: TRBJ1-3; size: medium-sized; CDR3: CASSLGMSGNTIYF
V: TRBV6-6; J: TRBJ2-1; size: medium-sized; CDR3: CASSYPETSGSSSYNEQFF
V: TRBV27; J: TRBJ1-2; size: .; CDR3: CASSPTGDGYTF
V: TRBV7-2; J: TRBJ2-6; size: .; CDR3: CASSLDGSGTGANVLTF
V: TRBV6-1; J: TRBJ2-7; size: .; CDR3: CASSLSLAGGDEQYF
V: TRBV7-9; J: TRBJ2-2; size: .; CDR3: CASSFTSLNTGELFF
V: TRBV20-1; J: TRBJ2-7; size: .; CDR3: CSARDFWGTSGGSYEQYF
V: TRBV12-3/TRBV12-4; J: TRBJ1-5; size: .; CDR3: CASSPRARDQPQHF
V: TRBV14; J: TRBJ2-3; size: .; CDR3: CASRQTSSDTQYF
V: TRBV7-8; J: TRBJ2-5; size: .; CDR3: CASSLEGQRHQETQYF
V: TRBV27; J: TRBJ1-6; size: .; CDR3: CASRDSEQGYNSPLHF
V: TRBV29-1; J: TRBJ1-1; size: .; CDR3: CSVGGVNAAAFF
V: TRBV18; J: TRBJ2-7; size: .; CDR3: CASSPRSAYEQYF
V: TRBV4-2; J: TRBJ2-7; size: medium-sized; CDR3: CASSLWTSGSYEQYF
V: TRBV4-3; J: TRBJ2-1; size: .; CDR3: CASSRGTGRRNEQFF
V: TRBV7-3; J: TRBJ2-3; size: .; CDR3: CASSLSGTPTDTQYF
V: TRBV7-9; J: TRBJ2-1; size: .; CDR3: CASSFRLAYNEQFF
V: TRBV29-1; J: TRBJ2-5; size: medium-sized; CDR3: CSVEDPGTQVETQYF
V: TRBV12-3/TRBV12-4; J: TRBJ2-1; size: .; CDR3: CASSFYLPGYNEQFF
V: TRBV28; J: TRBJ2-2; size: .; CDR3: CASSLFPGLAGASGELFF
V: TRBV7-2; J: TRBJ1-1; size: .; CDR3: CASSLLPSLEAFF
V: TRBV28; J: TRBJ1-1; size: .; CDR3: CASSPRLGGNTEAFF
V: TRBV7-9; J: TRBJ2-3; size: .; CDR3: CTVSVGNSDTQYF
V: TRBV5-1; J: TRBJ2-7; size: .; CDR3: CASSSTGATYEQYF
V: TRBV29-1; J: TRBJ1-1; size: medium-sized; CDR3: CSVSGDTIEAFF
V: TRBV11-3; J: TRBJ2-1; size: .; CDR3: CASSSRLAGADEQFF
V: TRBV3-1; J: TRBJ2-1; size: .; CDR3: CASSQDRGNEQFF
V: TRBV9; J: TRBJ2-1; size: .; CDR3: CASSPSIGGSSYNEQFF